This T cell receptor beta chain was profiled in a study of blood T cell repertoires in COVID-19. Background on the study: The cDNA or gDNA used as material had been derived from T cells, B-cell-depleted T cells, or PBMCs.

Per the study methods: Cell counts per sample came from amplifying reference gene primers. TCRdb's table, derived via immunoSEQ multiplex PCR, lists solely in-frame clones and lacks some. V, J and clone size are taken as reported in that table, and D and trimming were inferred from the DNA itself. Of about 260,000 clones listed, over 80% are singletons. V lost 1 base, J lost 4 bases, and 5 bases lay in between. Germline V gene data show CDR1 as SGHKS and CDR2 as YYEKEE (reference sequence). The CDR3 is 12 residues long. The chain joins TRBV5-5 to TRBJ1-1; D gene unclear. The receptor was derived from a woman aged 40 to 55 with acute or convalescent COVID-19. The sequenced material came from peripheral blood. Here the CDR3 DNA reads TGTGCCAGCAGCTTGTACGGCACTGAAGCTTTCTTT. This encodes CASSLYGTEAFF.